A single sample gave rise to the 3 T cell receptor beta chains below, sequenced in a study of blood T cells in healthy people across ages. Combining a sample-barcoded 5' primer with a J-beta primer mix, a second PCR ran for 7 to 11 cycles. TCRdb itself ran the 5' RACE reads through MiXCR, one entry per CDR3 protein. The profile shows 800,000 or so distinct CDR3 sequences, more than 20% of them singletons. These data are also associated with another study on T cells of mothers and their children.

Sequenced: blood. The source is a boy aged 5-17 years in good health.

CDR3 sequence (DNA): TGCAGTGCTGGAGGGATAATTGACAGCCCTCCGACCGAGCAGTACTTC. This encodes CSAGGIIDSPPTEQYF. This rearrangement joins TRBV20-1 to TRBJ2-7; tentative D call: TRBD2 (6 bases). The V end lost 5 bases, the J end lost 6 bases, and 26 bases lay between the germline ends. The CDR3 has 16 amino acids. The germline CDR1 and CDR2 sequences are DFQATT and SNEGSKA (reference sequence).

This clonotype was seen a few times. The rearrangement uses TRBV5-4 and TRBJ2-5, with TRBD1 matching over 11 bases. The V segment lost 3 bases and the J segment 5 bases; nucleotides outside the gene matches: 3. This CDR3 comprises 14 residues. Germline CDR1 SGHNT, CDR2 YYREEE (reference sequence). Written as DNA, the CDR3 is TGTGCCAGCAGCTGGACAGGGGGCTGGGAGACCCAGTACTTC. Translation gives CASSWTGGWETQYF.

This clonotype was seen at least ten times. This chain uses TRBV27 with TRBJ2-5, with D tentatively TRBD2 (5 bases). CDR3 length: 16 amino acids. Germline CDR1 MNHEY, CDR2 SMNVEV (reference sequence). V lost 7 bases to trimming and J lost 4 bases, with 22 bases between them. DNA for the CDR3: TGTGCCAGCACCCCCTCCGGGTGGGGAGTAGGAGAGACCCAGTACTTC. Protein product: CASTPSGWGVGETQYF.